The present T cell receptor gamma chain was sequenced within a study of gamma delta lymphoproliferative disorders and STAT genes. As for the study in general: At least 50 ng of genomic DNA went into each LymphoTrack Dx TCRG Assay library. Delta-chain libraries followed the EuroClonality-NGS standard operating procedure.

The CDR3 totals 15 residues. Germline loops: CDR1 GITISATS, CDR2 ISYDGTV (reference sequence). TCRdb ran CATT on the multiplex PCR reads. The table has 450 to 600 gamma-chain clones, around 30% seen once. The receptor sequences were amplified from genomic DNA of peripheral blood mononuclear cells. Controls were healthy adult blood donors matched for age and sex. This clone was seen a handful of times. Its target is unknown. Since a far larger clone is one base different, this is likely a read error. The same CDR3 also results from other DNA sequences found in this sample. General observations from the study: Most major patient clonotypes were shared with at least one healthy donor.

Called V gene: TRGV9; the J gene was not called. The source material was blood. The TCR was taken from a human donor in good health. The CDR3 region has the DNA TGTGCCCTGTGGGAGTGCCGTAGACCACCCTTGTGGGAACTCTTT. This codes for CALWECRRPPLWELF.